This TCR beta chain came from a study of blood T cell repertoires in COVID-19. At the level of the study: The samples span acute and convalescent COVID-19 from the United States, Italy and Spain. Sources were T cells, B-cell-depleted T cells, or PBMCs; the material itself was cDNA or gDNA.

On this clone itself: Sequence at one end of the junction differs from germline and may be a read error. This sample also contains other DNA sequences that code for the same CDR3.

Methods used by the authors: Scientists estimated how many nucleated cells there were by amplifying reference gene primers. Clones were read by immunoSEQ multiplex PCR, and TCRdb kept only the in-frame ones, dropping some. The V and J calls and the clone size are those of that table, but D and trimming were determined from the DNA. The sample consists of more than 110,000 clones, about 80% of them appearing once. This clonotype was obtained from a man in his 60s with acute or convalescent COVID-19. The sample taken for sequencing was peripheral blood.

CDR3 nucleotide sequence: TGCGCCCGCAGCGGGGGGACAGGGGGAAACATTCAGTACTTC. It yields the protein CARSGGTGGNIQYF. The chain couples TRBV9 to TRBJ2-4; 11 positions agree with TRBD1. This CDR3 region has 14 residues. The germline CDR1 and CDR2 sequences are SGDLS and YYNGEE.